Below are 26 T cell receptor beta chains sequenced from a single sample in a study of blood T cells in healthy people across ages. Sample-barcoded 5' priming and a J-beta primer mix drove a second PCR of roughly 7 to 11 cycles. From the 5' RACE reads, TCRdb called clonotypes with MiXCR, one entry per CDR3 protein. The top ten hold approximately 13% of the sample, which has roughly 800,000 distinct CDR3 sequences, around 36% seen once. What was sequenced was blood. These TCRs come from a young man in good health.

This chain connects TRBV5-5 to TRBJ2-3; possibly TRBD1 for D (7 bases). V lost 4 bases and J 6 bases, leaving 24 bases between the germline ends. The CDR3 has 17 residues. Germline lookup yields CDR1 SGHKS and CDR2 YYEKEE (reference sequence). CDR3 loop: CASSTGAFRQGLDTQYF. CDR3 DNA sequence: TGTGCCAGCAGCACGGGGGCCTTTAGACAGGGTTTGGATACGCAGTATTTT.

Note on this clonotype: At one end, the junction sequence differs from germline, possibly due to a read error. This chain uses TRBV9 with TRBJ2-5, with D possibly matching TRBD2 (5 bases). Looked up from germline, CDR1 is SGDLS and CDR2 is YYNGEE. The CDR3 extends over 15 amino acids. CDR3 protein: CASIVVTGSRETQYF. The CDR3 DNA sequence: TGTGCCAGCATCGTAGTTACGGGGAGTCGGGAGACCCAGTACTTC.

The CDR3 sequence is CASSYATIIPTPYEQYF. The CDR3 nucleotides are TGTGCCAGCAGTTACGCGACGATTATTCCGACACCCTACGAGCAGTACTTC. This chain uses TRBV6-7 with TRBJ2-7; D uncertain. TRBV6-7 is marked as an open reading frame, function uncertain. Trimming took off 2 bases at V and 2 bases at J, with 19 bases between the two ends. This CDR3 spans 17 amino acids.

V and J are TRBV10-3 and TRBJ2-3; D possibly corresponds to TRBD2 (6 bases). The CDR3 loop spans 13 amino acids. Germline lookup yields CDR1 ENHRY and CDR2 SYGVKD. Trimming pared 8 bases from V and 2 bases from J, leaving 11 bases between. The CDR3 sequence is CAIGLANTDTQYF. CDR3 DNA: TGTGCCATCGGGCTAGCGAACACAGATACGCAGTATTTT.

V gene TRBV5-1 combines with J gene TRBJ2-3; TRBD1 matches at 7 bases. V lost 3 bases to trimming and J lost 5 bases; unmatched junction nucleotides: 6. The germline V gene encodes CDR1 SGHRS and CDR2 YFSETQ. The length of the CDR3 is 14 residues. CDR3 DNA: TGCGCCAGCAGCTCCAGAACAGGGGTAGATACGCAGTATTTT. As protein: CASSSRTGVDTQYF.

This chain uses TRBV20-1 with TRBJ2-1, with 7 bases matching TRBD1. The CDR3 totals 12 residues. Germline V gives CDR1 DFQATT, CDR2 SNEGSKA (reference sequence). J gave up 12 bases and V 3 bases, and 8 bases lay outside the gene matches. CDR3 protein: CSASRRQGPQFF. DNA of the CDR3: TGCAGTGCTAGTCGCAGACAGGGTCCGCAGTTCTTC.

There are many counts of this clonotype. This chain uses TRBV9 with TRBJ2-7; TRBD2 aligns across 7 bases. From germline, CDR1 is SGDLS and CDR2 YYNGEE. V lost 0 bases, J lost 3 bases, and 6 bases stayed unmatched. The CDR3 spans 15 residues. This CDR3 is CASSVDASGVYEQYF. Here the CDR3 DNA reads TGTGCCAGCAGCGTAGACGCTAGCGGAGTCTACGAGCAGTACTTC.

This clonotype was recorded a few times. The rearrangement uses TRBV7-3 and TRBJ2-3; 9 bases are shared with TRBD1. CDR1 is SGHTA, CDR2 FQGTGA, per germline. With 5 bases clipped from V and 6 bases from J, the junction kept 12 bases outside the gene matches. The CDR3 is made up of 16 amino acids. The CDR3 bases are TGTGCCAGCAGCAACCCGGGACAGGGCCCCCACGATACGCAGTATTTT. This sequence encodes CASSNPGQGPHDTQYF.

The rearrangement joins TRBV6-6 to TRBJ1-6, with no clear D. The CDR3 consists of 13 residues. CDR1 and CDR2 from the germline V gene are MNHNY and SVGAGI (reference sequence). V lost 2 bases, J lost 12 bases, and 11 bases lay in between. CDR3 protein: CASSYRLNGPLHF. CDR3 nucleotide sequence: TGTGCCAGCAGTTACAGACTGAACGGACCCCTCCACTTT.

This clonotype has a handful of counts. The chain employs TRBV12-3 or TRBV12-4 and TRBJ1-5; no definite D call. This CDR3 has 16 residues. Between the trimmed V and J ends, which lost 0 bases and 10 bases, there was a span of 19 bases. The CDR3 here is CASSLAASLGISPQHF. CDR3 nucleotide sequence: TGTGCCAGCAGTTTAGCCGCGAGCCTCGGAATCAGCCCCCAGCATTTT.

This clonotype occurred many times. CDR3 sequence reads: CAISESSKRAAGGPDYNEQFF. The CDR3 nucleotides are TGTGCCATCAGTGAGTCGTCTAAGCGCGCCGCCGGGGGCCCCGACTACAATGAGCAGTTCTTC. V usage is TRBV10-3 and J usage is TRBJ2-1, with D possibly being TRBD1 or TRBD2 (6 bases each). The CDR3 runs 21 residues. Germline CDR1 is ENHRY and CDR2 is SYGVKD. The V end lost 0 bases, the J end lost 3 bases, and 27 bases lay between the germline ends.

As for this clonotype: A junction end diverges from the germline sequence, so it may reflect a read error. J is TRBJ1-3 and V is TRBV4-1; no firm D call. Germline lookup yields CDR1 MGHRA and CDR2 YSYEKL. CDR3 length: 14 residues. The chain's CDR3 is CASSQAGSENTIYF. The CDR3 region has the DNA TGCGCCAGCAGCCAAGCCGGCTCTGAAAACACCATATATTTT.

The chain links TRBV5-1 to TRBJ1-4; 12 bases fit TRBD1. Germline V gene data show CDR1 as SGHRS and CDR2 as YFSETQ. The CDR3 runs to 16 residues. V shed 0 bases and J 7 bases; nucleotides not matched to a gene: 4. The CDR3 loop is CASSLAGDRGPEKLFF. In nucleotides, the CDR3 is TGCGCCAGCAGCTTGGCCGGGGACAGGGGGCCTGAAAAACTGTTTTTT.

There are a few counts of this clonotype. The CDR3 nucleotides are TGTGCCAGCAGCCCCCTACCGGGACAGGGGAATGAAAAACTGTTTTTT. As protein: CASSPLPGQGNEKLFF. This chain links TRBV12-3 or TRBV12-4 with TRBJ1-4, with 10 bases that match TRBD1. With V trimmed by 6 bases and J by 5 bases, 9 bases remained unmatched. The CDR3 is made up of 16 amino acids.

This clonotype was recorded at least ten times. V is TRBV12-3 or TRBV12-4 and J is TRBJ1-5; D gene uncertain. The CDR3 has 14 amino acids. Trimming shortened V by 6 bases and J by 2 bases, and 11 bases separated the two germline ends. The CDR3 DNA follows: TGTGCCAGCAGCCCTAGTATGGGCAATCAGCCCCAGCATTTT. Its protein is CASSPSMGNQPQHF.

This chain uses TRBV12-3 or TRBV12-4 with TRBJ2-3; D possibly corresponds to TRBD1 (6 bases). There are 20 residues in the CDR3. The germline V and J ends were trimmed by 5 bases and 4 bases, with 31 bases remaining between them. This CDR3 is CASSLHNRDTFLLNADTQYF. As DNA, the CDR3 is TGTGCCAGCAGTCTACATAACCGGGACACCTTCCTCTTAAACGCAGATACGCAGTATTTT.

This clonotype was picked up many times. V and J are TRBV20-1 and TRBJ2-2, with 10 bases identical to TRBD2. Germline CDR1 reads DFQATT; CDR2 reads SNEGSKA (reference sequence). The CDR3 consists of 14 residues. The V gene end was trimmed by 5 bases and the J gene end by 7 bases; junction bases not matched to a gene: 7. Written as DNA, the CDR3 is TGCAGTGCTCGGAGCGGGGGGGGCGTCGGGGAGCTGTTTTTT. Translating it yields CSARSGGGVGELFF.

The table lists this clonotype with many counts. CDR3 coding DNA: TGTGCCAGCAGTTACTCGCAGGGTTTGGGGGAGACCCAGTACTTC. It encodes CASSYSQGLGETQYF. The chain uses TRBV6-5 and TRBJ2-5; tentative D call: TRBD1 (5 bases). The ends were cut back, 0 bases at V and 5 bases at J, with 13 bases in the middle. CDR1 and CDR2 from the germline V gene are MNHEY and SVGAGI. The CDR3 covers 15 residues.

This clonotype was picked up a small number of times. The chain combines TRBV15 with TRBJ1-1, with D tentatively TRBD1 (6 bases). This CDR3 has 13 amino acids. V was clipped by 6 bases and J by 3 bases, with 11 bases between them. The germline gives CDR1 LNHNV, CDR2 YYDKDF (reference sequence). CDR3 nucleotide sequence: TGTGCCACCAGACTGGACAGTTACACTGAAGCTTTCTTT. Its translation: CATRLDSYTEAFF.

This clonotype has only a few counts. The V call is TRBV20-1, the J call TRBJ1-1, with 7 bases that match TRBD1. The germline gives CDR1 DFQATT, CDR2 SNEGSKA (reference sequence). This CDR3 spans 15 amino acids. V shed 4 bases, J shed 0 bases, and the junction held 8 bases outside the gene matches. DNA of the CDR3: TGCAGTGCTAACCCCGGGACAGACATGAACACTGAAGCTTTCTTT. Protein sequence: CSANPGTDMNTEAFF.

The V and J genes are TRBV5-1 and TRBJ2-7; D may be TRBD1 (5 bases). The end of the DNA aligns better with TRBJ2-5, so the J call may be wrong. CDR1 and CDR2 (germline): SGHRS, YFSETQ. The CDR3 sequence is 15 residues long. DNA for the CDR3: TGCGCCAGCAGCTTATGGGTAGGGGCCGGGGAGACCCAGTACTTC. It is translated as CASSLWVGAGETQYF.

In regard to this clonotype: This may arise from a read error, as a much more abundant clone is one base away. The V gene is TRBV20-1, the J gene TRBJ2-7, with 8 bases matching TRBD1. V trimming: 2 bases; J trimming: 8 bases; junction bases outside the gene matches: 8. CDR3 length: 13 amino acids. Germline V gene lookup returns CDR1 DFQATT and CDR2 SNEGSKA (reference sequence). The CDR3 sequence: CSARPRTGPKQYF. CDR3 coding DNA: TGCAGTGCTAGACCAAGGACAGGGCCCAAGCAGTACTTC.

The rearrangement joins TRBV21-1 to TRBJ1-1. TRBV21-1 represents a pseudogene. The CDR3 has 14 amino acids. Written as DNA, the CDR3 is TGTGCCAGCAGCCCCGAGTGGGAGAACACTGAAGCTTTCTTT. It codes for CASSPEWENTEAFF.

This chain joins TRBV29-1 and TRBJ2-4; D is ambiguous. The last part of the DNA fits TRBJ2-7 better; the J call may be wrong. CDR1 and CDR2 from the germline V gene are SQVTM and ANQGSEA. The CDR3 totals 14 residues. This chain's CDR3 is CSVERPPGCSEQYF. The CDR3 DNA sequence: TGCAGCGTTGAACGCCCTCCAGGATGTAGCGAGCAGTACTTC.

For this clonotype: This sequence may be a read error, since a much larger clone differs from it by one base. The chain has TRBV12-3 or TRBV12-4 and TRBJ2-3, with TRBD2 as a possible D gene (5 bases). V lost 5 bases and J lost 2, with 14 bases in between. The CDR3 runs to 15 residues. CDR3 amino acids: CASSPLAVNTDTQYF. The DNA of the CDR3 is TGTGCCAGCAGTCCTCTAGCAGTGAACACAGATACGCAGTATTTT.

The CDR3 sequence: CASSFSPRGGGEKLFF. DNA for the CDR3: TGTGCCAGCAGCTTTAGCCCACGGGGCGGCGGCGAAAAACTGTTTTTT. The chain couples TRBV5-4 to TRBJ1-4, with D possibly TRBD1 on 5 matching bases. Per the germline V gene, CDR1 is SGHNT and CDR2 is YYREEE (reference sequence). Trimming left V 2 bases short and J 8 bases short, with 19 bases between. CDR3 length: 16 amino acids.